The clone carrying this TCR beta chain showed up many times. This specimen comes from a study of T cells in Graves' hyperthyroidism and ophthalmopathy. Study context: Pretreatment peripheral blood was obtained at initial diagnosis.

TCR beta CDR3 sequences were amplified from RNA transcripts. First-round RT-PCR with HTBI primers amplified the TCR CDR3 region. TCRdb analysed the multiplex PCR reads with MiXCR anew, one entry per CDR3 protein. The data show around 620,000 distinct CDR3 sequences, about 14% seen once. A Clinical Activity Score of at least 3, a NOSPECS grade of at least 4 and a duration under 3 months were recorded in the ophthalmopathy patients. The CDR3 consists of 15 residues. V shed 2 bases and J shed 0 bases, with 10 bases lying between them. Germline V gene sequence: CDR1 MDHEN, CDR2 SYDVKM. The chain couples TRBV28 to TRBJ1-1; weak D call: TRBD1 (6 bases). Sequencing was carried out using blood. This TCR came from a woman aged 18-29 years with Graves' ophthalmopathy. In DNA, the CDR3 is TGTGCCAGCAGTTTACCACAGGGTTTGAACACTGAAGCTTTCTTT. Its translation: CASSLPQGLNTEAFF. Complete variable domain (other parts from reference TRBV28 and TRBJ1-1): DVKVTQSSRYLVKRTGEKVFLECVQDMDHENMFWYRQDPGLGLRLIYFSYDVKMKEKGDIPEGYSVSREKKERFSLILESASTNQTSMYLCASSLPQGLNTEAFFGQGTRLTVV.